What follows is one TCR beta chain and its context. Antigen: not known. The data stem from a study of cytomegalovirus exposure and HLA in healthy donors. Study details: Of over 300 genotyped donors, about 80% clustered with self-reported Caucasian donors.

Study-level points and caveats: It has been reported that TCR beta sequences accurately predicted the HLA-A and HLA-B alleles of most subjects. Most sequenced TCRs were rare (though some public TCRs occurred in many donors).

The primer mix had 60 Vbeta and 13 Jbeta primers. Clones were sequenced by immunoSEQ multiplex PCR, and TCRdb holds only the in-frame ones, with some missing. The table has about 120,000 clones, 75% to 85% seen once. The sequenced material came from PBMCs. This sequence was found in a man younger than 45 in good health and CMV-seropositive.

CDR3 in amino acids: CASNPQGFVYTEAFF. For the CDR3, the DNA is TGTGCCAGCAACCCACAGGGGTTCGTTTACACTGAAGCTTTCTTT. This sequence joins TRBV27 and TRBJ1-1; 7 nucleotides agree with TRBD1. The length of the CDR3 is 15 residues. Germline V lookup: CDR1 MNHEY, CDR2 SMNVEV (reference sequence). The V segment lost 7 bases and the J segment 3 bases; nucleotides outside the gene matches: 11.